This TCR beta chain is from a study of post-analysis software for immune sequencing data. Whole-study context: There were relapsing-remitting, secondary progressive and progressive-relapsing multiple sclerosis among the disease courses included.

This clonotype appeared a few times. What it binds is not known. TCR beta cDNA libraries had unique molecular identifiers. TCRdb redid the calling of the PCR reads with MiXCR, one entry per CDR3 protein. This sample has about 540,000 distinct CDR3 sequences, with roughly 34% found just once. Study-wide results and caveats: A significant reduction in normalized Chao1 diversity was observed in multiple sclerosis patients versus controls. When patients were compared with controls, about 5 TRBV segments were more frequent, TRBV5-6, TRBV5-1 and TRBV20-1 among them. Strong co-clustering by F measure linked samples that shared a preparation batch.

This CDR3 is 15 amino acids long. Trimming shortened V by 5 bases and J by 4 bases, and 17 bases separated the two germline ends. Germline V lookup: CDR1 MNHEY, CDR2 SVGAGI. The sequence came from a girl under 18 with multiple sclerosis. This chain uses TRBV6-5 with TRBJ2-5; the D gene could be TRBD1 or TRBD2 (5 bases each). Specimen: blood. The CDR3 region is CASSPTSQGAETQYF. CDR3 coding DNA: TGTGCCAGCAGTCCTACATCTCAGGGAGCAGAGACCCAGTACTTC.